The rows below give T cell receptor beta chains drawn from one sample of a study of regulatory T cells in long-lasting Graves disease. A single record per CDR3 protein comes from TCRdb applying MiXCR to the multiplex PCR reads. The data show hundreds of thousands of distinct CDR3 sequences, less than 25% seen once. Sequenced here: peripheral blood mononuclear cells (PBMCs), sampled when the disease was refractory, from a patient treated with antithyroid drugs. The source is a female donor with Graves disease. The CDR3 runs from the conserved cysteine through the conserved F or W. Each record gives: D gene, V gene, clone size, J gene, CDR3 protein, CDR3 DNA. The D gene is left open where the match is weak. Part of the rows lack a size; the others show once, few, many or a class for expanded clones.

NA,TRBV12-3/TRBV12-4,many,TRBJ2-2,CAIPFGPGELFF,TGTGCCATTCCGTTCGGGCCCGGGGAGCTGTTTTTT
TRBD1,TRBV12-3/TRBV12-4,many,TRBJ2-7,CASSFAQGAFLGEQYF,TGTGCCAGCAGTTTCGCGCAGGGGGCCTTTCTCGGCGAGCAGTACTTC
TRBD1,TRBV28,many,TRBJ1-5,CASSSRQGHGAPQHF,TGTGCCAGCAGCTCCCGACAGGGACACGGGGCGCCCCAGCATTTT
NA,TRBV6-1,many,TRBJ2-5,CASSWVSPEETQYF,TGTGCCAGCAGCTGGGTCTCACCTGAGGAGACCCAGTACTTC
TRBD1,TRBV27,NA,TRBJ1-5,CASSLSTGGHQPQHF,TGTGCCAGCAGTTTATCGACAGGGGGGCATCAGCCCCAGCATTTT
TRBD1,TRBV6-1,many,TRBJ2-7,CASRLLTGMDPYEQYF,TGTGCCAGCAGACTACTGACAGGGATGGACCCCTACGAGCAGTACTTC
NA,TRBV6-2/TRBV6-3,few,TRBJ1-2,CASASLGGTGGYTF,TGTGCCAGCGCCTCCTTGGGGGGAACGGGTGGCTACACCTTC
NA,TRBV28,many,TRBJ1-1,CASSLIPEMNTEAFF,TGTGCCAGCAGTTTAATACCCGAAATGAACACTGAAGCTTTCTTT
NA,TRBV7-9,NA,TRBJ2-7,CASSLGFSRGSYEQYF,TGTGCCAGCAGCTTAGGATTTTCCAGGGGCTCCTACGAGCAGTACTTC
TRBD1,TRBV19,NA,TRBJ1-1,CASSVDRGTEAFF,TGTGCCAGTAGTGTGGACAGGGGGACTGAAGCTTTCTTT
NA,TRBV4-1,NA,TRBJ2-5,CASSQDSGVAETQYF,TGCGCCAGCAGCCAAGATTCAGGGGTGGCAGAGACCCAGTACTTC
TRBD2,TRBV27,many,TRBJ2-7,CASSFLAGGIYEQYF,TGTGCCAGCAGTTTCCTAGCGGGAGGGATCTACGAGCAGTACTTC
TRBD2,TRBV20-1,many,TRBJ2-7,CSANGLGSYEQYF,TGCAGTGCGAACGGACTAGGCTCCTACGAGCAGTACTTC
NA,TRBV5-5,NA,TRBJ2-2,CASRLRDGYTGELFF,TGTGCCAGCAGACTACGGGACGGCTACACCGGGGAGCTGTTTTTT
TRBD2,TRBV12-3/TRBV12-4,NA,TRBJ2-2,CTSRRLAGNTGELFF,TGTACCAGCAGGAGACTAGCGGGGAACACCGGGGAGCTGTTTTTT
TRBD2,TRBV7-2,NA,TRBJ2-7,CASSLEVSSGYYEQYF,TGTGCCAGCAGCTTAGAGGTTTCTAGCGGATACTACGAGCAGTACTTC
NA,TRBV6-1,many,TRBJ1-3,CASRLRFGNTIYF,TGTGCCAGCAGATTGAGATTTGGAAACACCATATATTTT
NA,TRBV5-1,NA,TRBJ2-1,CASSPGVEQFF,TGCGCCAGCAGCCCGGGGGTTGAGCAGTTCTTC
NA,TRBV18,many,TRBJ2-5,CASSPAGLSQETQYF,TGTGCCAGCTCCCCAGCCGGACTATCCCAAGAGACCCAGTACTTC
NA,TRBV10-3,once,TRBJ2-7,CTISENGRRDYEQYF,TGTACCATCAGTGAGAATGGCAGACGGGACTACGAGCAGTACTTC
NA,TRBV15,NA,TRBJ2-7,CATSRPGYEQYF,TGTGCCACCAGCAGACCCGGATACGAGCAGTACTTC
TRBD1,TRBV7-2,NA,TRBJ1-5,CASSSMPGQATNQPQHF,TGTGCCAGCAGCTCCATGCCGGGACAGGCGACCAATCAGCCCCAGCATTTT
NA,TRBV15,NA,TRBJ2-5,CATSRDEQETQYF,TGTGCCACCAGCAGAGATGAACAGGAGACCCAGTACTTC
TRBD2,TRBV9,NA,TRBJ2-7,CASSVGAGGPYEQYF,TGTGCCAGCAGCGTGGGGGCGGGAGGGCCCTACGAGCAGTACTTC
TRBD2,TRBV12-3/TRBV12-4,many,TRBJ2-3,CASSFGGRVIDTQYF,TGTGCCAGCAGTTTCGGCGGGAGGGTTATAGATACGCAGTATTTT
NA,TRBV7-9,many,TRBJ1-2,CASSLVGDPRYGYTF,TGTGCCAGCAGCTTAGTCGGGGACCCACGCTATGGCTACACCTTC
TRBD1,TRBV20-1,NA,TRBJ2-2,CSASDRDDGGELFF,TGCAGTGCTAGTGACAGGGACGACGGCGGGGAGCTGTTTTTT
NA,TRBV6-5,many,TRBJ1-1,CASSYALNTEAFF,TGTGCCAGCAGTTATGCGTTGAACACTGAAGCTTTCTTT
NA,TRBV29-1,few,TRBJ1-2,CSVERVLRDGYTF,TGCAGCGTTGAAAGAGTACTGAGGGATGGCTACACCTTC
NA,TRBV6-5,NA,TRBJ2-2,CASSYLEGLELFF,TGTGCCAGCAGTTACTTGGAGGGGCTGGAGCTGTTTTTT
NA,TRBV10-3,NA,TRBJ2-4,CAISDGVGVGNIQYF,TGTGCCATCAGTGACGGGGTAGGGGTTGGGAACATTCAGTACTTC
NA,TRBV6-1,NA,TRBJ1-5,CASIPGPNNQPQHF,TGTGCCAGCATCCCGGGGCCGAACAATCAGCCCCAGCATTTT
NA,TRBV14,NA,TRBJ2-7,CASSQGQFISYEQYF,TGTGCCAGCAGCCAAGGCCAGTTTATCTCCTACGAGCAGTACTTC
NA,TRBV7-2,many,TRBJ1-2,CASSLDSGPNYGYTF,TGTGCCAGCAGCTTAGATTCGGGGCCTAACTATGGCTACACCTTC
TRBD2,TRBV20-1,NA,TRBJ2-1,CSAALPGGFWEQFF,TGCAGTGCTGCCCTCCCGGGAGGATTTTGGGAGCAGTTCTTC
TRBD2,TRBV6-1,few,TRBJ2-7,CASSTSGSRYEQYF,TGTGCCAGCAGTACTAGCGGGAGTCGATACGAGCAGTACTTC
TRBD2,TRBV28,many,TRBJ2-7,CASTPSGRGYEQYF,TGTGCCAGCACCCCTAGCGGGAGGGGCTACGAGCAGTACTTC